Following are 10 T cell receptor beta chains from one sample sequenced in a study of cytomegalovirus exposure and HLA in healthy donors. Libraries were prepared by immunoSEQ multiplex PCR; TCRdb keeps only in-frame clonotypes and omits some of them. This table holds some 86,000 clones, approximately 93% found once. Material for sequencing was PBMCs. These receptor sequences come from a woman aged 30 to 39 in good health and CMV-seronegative.

V usage is TRBV11-2 and J usage is TRBJ1-3; no clear D. The germline CDR1 and CDR2 sequences are SGHAT and FQNNGV. Trimming stripped 2 bases from V and 0 bases from J, with 8 bases between. This CDR3 has 15 residues. CDR3 region: CASSLSSNSGNTIYF. Here the CDR3 DNA reads TGTGCCAGCAGCTTATCCTCTAACTCTGGAAACACCATATATTTT. Full variable domain (remainder filled in from reference TRBV11-2 and TRBJ1-3): EAGVAQSPRYKIIEKRQSVAFWCNPISGHATLYWYQQILGQGPKLLIQFQNNGVVDDSQLPKDRFSAERLKGVDSTLKIQPAKLEDSAVYLCASSLSSNSGNTIYFGEGSWLTVV.

The chain carries TRBV5-1 and TRBJ2-7; D may be TRBD2 (5 bases). Germline values: CDR1 SGHRS, CDR2 YFSETQ. V was shortened by 1 base and J by 4 bases, with 12 bases between the two germline ends. This CDR3 spans 14 amino acids. The CDR3 nucleotides are TGCGCCAGCAGCTTGTCTCGGGATTCTTACGAGCAGTACTTC. Its translation: CASSLSRDSYEQYF.

The CDR3 region is CASSFGGQGSYEQYF. The CDR3 DNA follows: TGTGCCAGCAGCTTTGGGGGACAGGGATCCTACGAGCAGTACTTC. V and J are TRBV5-4 and TRBJ2-7; 9 bases agree with TRBD1. Germline trimming cut 2 bases from V and 1 base from J; bases unmatched to any gene: 4. Germline V gene data show CDR1 as SGHNT and CDR2 as YYREEE (reference sequence). The CDR3 is 15 amino acids.

The chain combines TRBV4-1 with TRBJ2-3; 7 nucleotides align to TRBD2. The CDR3 loop spans 17 amino acids. Looked up from germline, CDR1 is MGHRA and CDR2 is YSYEKL. V was clipped by 1 base and J by 0 bases; unmatched bases: 7. CDR3 residues: CASSQGYGGRSTDTQYF. The CDR3 bases are TGCGCCAGCAGCCAAGGGTACGGCGGGAGAAGCACAGATACGCAGTATTTT.

V gene TRBV19 combines with J gene TRBJ1-1; D gene uncertain. Deletions cut 3 bases from V and 4 bases from J, with 9 bases between. The CDR3 is 13 residues long. CDR1 and CDR2 (germline): LNHDA, SQIVND (reference sequence). The CDR3 loop reads CASSIKRSTEAFF. CDR3 in DNA: TGTGCCAGTAGTATTAAGAGGAGCACTGAAGCTTTCTTT.

V gene TRBV13 combines with J gene TRBJ1-5, with a tentative D call TRBD1 (6 bases). This CDR3 is built from 16 residues. CDR1 and CDR2 (germline): PRHDT, FYEKMQ (reference sequence). Trimming took 5 bases from V and 0 from J, leaving 14 bases between them. The CDR3 reads CASSRGHGVSNQPQHF. CDR3 sequence (DNA): TGTGCCAGCAGCCGGGGACATGGGGTTAGCAATCAGCCCCAGCATTTT.

The V gene is TRBV7-9, the J gene TRBJ2-2; D is unclear. The CDR3 is 16 residues long. Trimming removed 6 bases from V and 0 bases from J, with 14 bases in between. Germline CDR1 and CDR2: SEHNR and FQNEAQ (reference sequence). CDR3 region: CASSFPEASNTGELFF. CDR3 in DNA: TGTGCCAGCAGTTTTCCCGAAGCGTCGAACACCGGGGAGCTGTTTTTT.

The rearrangement links TRBV6-1 to TRBJ1-2; 8 bases are a match to TRBD1. The trim removed 3 bases at V and 0 bases at J, leaving 3 bases unmatched. The germline V gene encodes CDR1 MNHNS and CDR2 SASEGT. The CDR3 has 15 amino acids. CDR3 in DNA: TGTGCCAGCAGTGACTGGACAGGGCCTAACTATGGCTACACCTTC. Protein product: CASSDWTGPNYGYTF.

The V gene is TRBV2, the J gene TRBJ1-2; D is ambiguous. The ends were cut back, 3 bases at V and 7 bases at J, with 21 bases in the middle. The CDR3 runs 16 residues. Germline CDR1 is SNHLY and CDR2 is FYNNEI. CDR3 nucleotide sequence: TGTGCCAGCAGTGATACATTCGCCGAAGGAGAAGGTGGCTACACCTTC. Translation: CASSDTFAEGEGGYTF.

Here the CDR3 DNA reads TGTGCCTGGAGACCACCCGGGACAGGGGTGAAGTACGAGCAGTACTTC. It specifies CAWRPPGTGVKYEQYF. The gene calls are TRBV30 and TRBJ2-7, with 10 bases aligning to TRBD1. This CDR3 contains 16 residues. Germline values: CDR1 GTSNPN, CDR2 SVGIG (reference sequence). Germline trimming cut 3 bases from V and 4 bases from J; bases unmatched to any gene: 12.